The clone carrying this TCR beta chain was detected once. As yet, its antigen is unknown. This specimen comes from a study of T cell responses to AZD1222 COVID-19 vaccine. Study-wide background: Samples with a second dose at about 4 or about 12 weeks were pooled together.

Clones were sequenced by immunoSEQ multiplex PCR, and TCRdb holds only the in-frame ones, with some missing. Of 95,000 to 150,000 clones detected, about 90% appear once; the ten largest clones hold approximately 1.5%. V lost 0 bases to trimming and J lost 4 bases, with 11 bases between them. CDR1 and CDR2 (germline): SGHNT, YYREEE (reference sequence). The CDR3 consists of 15 residues. Overall study findings and caveats: Two doses of AZD1222 preceded a rise in Spike-specific TCR breadth and depth. With dominance at 160-218 and 743-854, vaccine-associated CD4 TCRs spanned spike. A mostly white British donor set with more females was recruited, and clonal diversity was possibly underestimated.

Sample: peripheral blood, taken on day 0 of AZD1222 vaccination. This clonotype originated in an adult in good health. This chain joins TRBV5-4 and TRBJ2-1; the D gene is possibly TRBD1 (6 bases). The CDR3 DNA is TGTGCCAGCAGCTTGGGGCCAACAGGGTACAATGAGCAGTTCTTC. Translation gives CASSLGPTGYNEQFF.